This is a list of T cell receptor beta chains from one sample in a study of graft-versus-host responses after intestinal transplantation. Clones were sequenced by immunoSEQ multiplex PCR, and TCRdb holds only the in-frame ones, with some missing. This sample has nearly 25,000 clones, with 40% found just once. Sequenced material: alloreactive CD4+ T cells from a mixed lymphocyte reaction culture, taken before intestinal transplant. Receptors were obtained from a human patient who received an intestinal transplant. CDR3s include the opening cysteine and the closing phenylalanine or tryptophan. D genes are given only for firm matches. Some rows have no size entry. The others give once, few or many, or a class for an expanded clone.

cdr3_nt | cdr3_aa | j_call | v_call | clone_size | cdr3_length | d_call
TGTGCCAGCAGCCAAGACGGGACTATCCACGAGCAGTACTTC | CASSQDGTIHEQYF | TRBJ2-7 | TRBV4-2 | . | 14 | TRBD2
TGTGCCACCAGCTCTGGACTAGCTTCTAGCACAGATACGCAGTATTTT | CATSSGLASSTDTQYF | TRBJ2-3 | TRBV15 | few | 16 | TRBD2
TGTGCCAGCATGGGACTAGCGTTAGAGACCCAGTACTTC | CASMGLALETQYF | TRBJ2-5 | TRBV2 | . | 13 | TRBD2
TGCAGCGTTGAACCAGCCCAGGGACTACTTAATGAGCAGTTCTTC | CSVEPAQGLLNEQFF | TRBJ2-1 | TRBV29-1 | . | 15 | TRBD2
TGTGCCAGCAGTGGACAGGTGAACACTGAAGCTTTCTTT | CASSGQVNTEAFF | TRBJ1-1 | TRBV6-1 | . | 13 | .
TGTGCCAGCTCACCTATAATATTTACTAGCGGGGGGGTCGTCCAGCAGTACTTC | CASSPIIFTSGGVVQQYF | TRBJ2-7 | TRBV18 | . | 18 | TRBD2
TGTGCCAGCAGCCGCGGACAGGGCGTAAATCAGCCCCAGCATTTT | CASSRGQGVNQPQHF | TRBJ1-5 | TRBV4-2 | few | 15 | TRBD1
TGTGCCAGCAGCCTAGGACAGGGGATCTACTTC | CASSLGQGIYF | TRBJ2-7 | TRBV6-5 | . | 11 | TRBD1
TGTGCCAGCGTCCTAGATTTGGTCACCGGGGAGCTGTTTTTT | CASVLDLVTGELFF | TRBJ2-2 | TRBV6-1 | few | 14 | .
TGCAGCGTTGAATTTAGTAGCGGGGGGGCCCGTTACAATGAGCAGTTCTTC | CSVEFSSGGARYNEQFF | TRBJ2-1 | TRBV29-1 | . | 17 | TRBD2
TGCGCCAGCAGCTTGCCTCTTCAGCGGGGGCCCACAGATACGCAGTATTTT | CASSLPLQRGPTDTQYF | TRBJ2-3 | TRBV5-1 | few | 17 | TRBD2
TGCGCCAGCAGCAGCCAGGGGGCCCTTTCTGGCTACACCTTC | CASSSQGALSGYTF | TRBJ1-2 | TRBV10-2 | . | 14 | TRBD1
TGTGCCAGCAGCTCGGGGACTAGCGGGGGCATACAAGAGACCCAGTACTTC | CASSSGTSGGIQETQYF | TRBJ2-5 | TRBV5-4 | . | 17 | TRBD2
TGTGCCAGCAGCTTAGGGACAGGGTCTTCCGATACGCAGTATTTT | CASSLGTGSSDTQYF | TRBJ2-3 | TRBV11-3 | few | 15 | TRBD1
TGCGCCAGCAGCTCTGGACTAGGAGATGACATTCAGTACTTC | CASSSGLGDDIQYF | TRBJ2-4 | TRBV5-1 | few | 14 | TRBD2
TGTGCCAGCAGTGATCTCCGGACAGGGGTGTTGTTTTTT | CASSDLRTGVLFF | TRBJ2-2 | TRBV2 | few | 13 | TRBD1
TGTGCCAGCAGCTTGGGGACAGGGGGGGGCACGCAGTATTTT | CASSLGTGGGTQYF | TRBJ2-3 | TRBV7-6 | once | 14 | TRBD1
TGCGCCAGCAGCTTGGCTTACAGACAAGAGACCCAGTACTTC | CASSLAYRQETQYF | TRBJ2-5 | TRBV5-1 | few | 14 | .
TGTGCCAGCAGCGTAGTTTCAGGGGGAGATACGCAGTATTTT | CASSVVSGGDTQYF | TRBJ2-3 | TRBV9 | few | 14 | TRBD1
TGTGCCAGCAGCCACGGACAGGGTTACGAGACCCAGTACTTC | CASSHGQGYETQYF | TRBJ2-5 | TRBV4-2 | . | 14 | TRBD1
TGCGCCAGCAGCCAAGAATACGACCGGGGGTTGCGGGGGGGACCCTACGAGCAGTACTTC | CASSQEYDRGLRGGPYEQYF | TRBJ2-7 | TRBV4-3 | . | 20 | TRBD2
TGTGCCAGCAGCTTAGCCTGGCGGGGGGGCCCCACAGATACGCAGTATTTT | CASSLAWRGGPTDTQYF | TRBJ2-3 | TRBV7-2 | . | 17 | TRBD2
TGTGCCAGCAGCCAAGAAGGGACAGGGGAGTCCTCTGGCTACACCTTC | CASSQEGTGESSGYTF | TRBJ1-2 | TRBV4-2 | . | 16 | TRBD1
TGCGCCAGCGGGACAGGGAGTTCCTACGAGCAGTACTTC | CASGTGSSYEQYF | TRBJ2-7 | TRBV5-1 | . | 13 | TRBD1
TGTGCCTGGAGTTCGACTAGCGGGGCTGAGACCCAGTACTTC | CAWSSTSGAETQYF | TRBJ2-5 | TRBV30 | . | 14 | TRBD2
TGCGCCAGCAGCTACAGACAGGGGGATGGGGCCAACGTCCTGACTTTC | CASSYRQGDGANVLTF | TRBJ2-6 | TRBV5-1 | . | 16 | TRBD1
TGTGCCTGGAGCAGGCAGACCCTATACAATGAGCAGTTCTTC | CAWSRQTLYNEQFF | TRBJ2-1 | TRBV30 | few | 14 | .
TGTGCCAGTAGTATCTCGAGGGAAAAACTGTTTTTT | CASSISREKLFF | TRBJ1-4 | TRBV19 | . | 12 | .
TGTGCCTGGAGTGCATCCCTCACGAGCTCCTATAATTCACCCCTCCACTTT | CAWSASLTSSYNSPLHF | TRBJ1-6 | TRBV30 | . | 17 | .
TGCGCCAGCAGCGTAGGGACAGGAGGATTTCAGCCCCAGCATTTT | CASSVGTGGFQPQHF | TRBJ1-5 | TRBV5-1 | . | 15 | TRBD1
TGCAGCGTTGGGACAGGCAATCAGCCCCAGCATTTT | CSVGTGNQPQHF | TRBJ1-5 | TRBV29-1 | . | 12 | .
TGTGCCAGCAGCCCGGGACTAGCGGTTAATGAGCAGTTCTTC | CASSPGLAVNEQFF | TRBJ2-1 | TRBV7-2 | . | 14 | TRBD2
TGCGCCAGCAGCTTGGGGCTAGCGGGTTCCTACAATGAGCAGTTCTTC | CASSLGLAGSYNEQFF | TRBJ2-1 | TRBV5-1 | . | 16 | TRBD2
TGTGCCAGCAGTTTCTGGGAGAGCTCTGGAAACACCATATATTTT | CASSFWESSGNTIYF | TRBJ1-3 | TRBV28 | few | 15 | .
TGTGCCAGCACCGAGCCGCACAGGGGAGGAGATACGCAGTATTTT | CASTEPHRGGDTQYF | TRBJ2-3 | TRBV6-5 | once | 15 | .
TGTGCCAGCAGGGAAGCGGGACTAGCGGCCTACAATGAGCAGTTCTTC | CASREAGLAAYNEQFF | TRBJ2-1 | TRBV6-1 | . | 16 | TRBD2
TGTGCCGTCCAGCGAGATGAGCAGTTCTTC | CAVQRDEQFF | TRBJ2-1 | TRBV30 | . | 10 | .